The table lists the clone carrying this TCR beta chain with many counts. Antigen specificity is unknown. TCRdb used MiXCR to reprocess the 5' RACE reads, holding one entry per CDR3 protein. The sample yields approximately 150,000 distinct CDR3 sequences, 7.7% seen once. Losses at the gene ends were 1 base for V and 10 bases for J; bases not matched to a gene: 0. Germline-derived CDR1 and CDR2 are LNHNV and YYDKDF (reference sequence). CDR3 size: 12 residues. The sample comes from a study of T cells after yellow fever vaccination. General study findings and limits: It was a small share of clonotypes that appeared in both CD4 and CD8 compartments. Abundant clonotypes from the bulk population could get into FACS-sorted repertoires as contaminants. It was the secondary response that reached its peak faster, day 5 versus 15, but it was weaker. Most clones from primary vaccination resurfaced after the booster (roughly 96% CD4, around 90% CD8).

The TCR sequence derives from a man aged 25-45 years who received the YFV17D yellow fever vaccine. The J gene is TRBJ2-1, the V gene TRBV15, with 8 bases fitting TRBD1. The source material was CD4+ T cells sorted from PBMCs, sampled 5 days after the yellow fever booster vaccination. Written as DNA, the CDR3 is TGTGCCACCAGCAGAGCAGGGGGCGAGCAGTTCTTC. Translating it yields CATSRAGGEQFF. Based on the CDR3 plus reference TRBV15 and TRBJ2-1, the full variable domain is DAMVIQNPRYQVTQFGKPVTLSCSQTLNHNVMYWYQQKSSQAPKLLFHYYDKDFNNEADTPDNFQSRRPNTSFCFLDIRSPGLGDTAMYLCATSRAGGEQFFGPGTRLTVL.